These 25 T cell receptor beta chains were all obtained from the same sample, sequenced in a study of blood T cell repertoires in COVID-19. The table came from immunoSEQ multiplex PCR; TCRdb's copy has only in-frame clones and leaves some out. The sample has about 60,000 clones, about 90% seen once; the top ten hold around 20%. The specimen sequenced was peripheral blood. The origin of the receptors is a woman over 75 with active COVID-19.

The V and J genes are TRBV20-1 and TRBJ1-2; 10 bases are a match to TRBD1. V lost 3 bases and J lost 5; bases outside the gene matches: 12. Germline CDR1 DFQATT, CDR2 SNEGSKA (reference sequence). The CDR3 loop spans 16 amino acids. The CDR3 sequence: CSASLIPGTGVYGYTF. The CDR3 DNA reads as TGCAGTGCTAGTTTAATTCCCGGGACAGGGGTTTATGGCTACACCTTC.

The chain has TRBV28 and TRBJ1-1, with 9 bases lining up with TRBD1. The CDR3 sequence is 18 residues long. From germline, CDR1 is MDHEN and CDR2 SYDVKM. Trimming cost V 4 bases and J 5 bases; bases outside gene matches: 17. DNA for the CDR3: TGTGCCAGCAGTTGGACAGGGGCGGGAATAGAGAGGAGGACTGAAGCTTTCTTT. The encoded protein is CASSWTGAGIERRTEAFF.

The chain couples TRBV7-6 to TRBJ1-4; perhaps TRBD1 as D (5 bases). The germline gives CDR1 SGHVS, CDR2 FNYEAQ. The CDR3 contains 14 residues. The ends were cut back, 5 bases at V and 6 bases at J, with 13 bases in the middle. The CDR3, as DNA: TGTGCCAGCAGCACCTCCCCGGGGGATGAAAAACTGTTTTTT. Translated, it gives CASSTSPGDEKLFF.

The chain has TRBV7-2 and TRBJ2-5, with 7 bases lining up with TRBD2. V shed 8 bases and J 1 base; nucleotides not matched to a gene: 10. This CDR3 comprises 15 residues. CDR1 is SGHTA, CDR2 FQGNSA, per germline. The CDR3: CASRTDWGGQETQYF. The CDR3 coding sequence is TGTGCCAGCCGCACCGACTGGGGGGGCCAAGAGACCCAGTACTTC. Full variable domain (remainder filled in from reference TRBV7-2 and TRBJ2-5): GAGVSQSPSNKVTEKGKDVELRCDPISGHTALYWYRQSLGQGLEFLIYFQGNSAPDKSGLPSDRFSAERTGGSVSTLTIQRTQQEDSAVYLCASRTDWGGQETQYFGPGTRLLVL.

In this sample, this clone turned up a few times. This chain joins TRBV10-1 and TRBJ1-2; 8 bases are a match to TRBD1. Germline values: CDR1 WNHNN, CDR2 SYGVQD (reference sequence). The V gene end was trimmed by 0 bases and the J gene end by 7 bases; junction bases not matched to a gene: 10. There are 16 residues in the CDR3. CDR3 bases: TGCGCCAGCAGTGAGTCGGGTGACAGGGGCTTTTTTGGCTACACCTTC. Translated: CASSESGDRGFFGYTF.

This clone was counted a single time. The gene calls are TRBV7-2 and TRBJ1-4; unclear D gene. The CDR3 runs 14 residues. V shed 6 bases and J shed 7 bases, with 15 bases lying between them. Germline-derived CDR1 and CDR2 are SGHTA and FQGNSA. CDR3 in amino acids: CASSYGLGFEKLFF. The CDR3 DNA follows: TGTGCCAGCAGTTACGGACTGGGTTTTGAAAAACTGTTTTTT.

Here the CDR3 reads CASSLLAGGRADTQYF. In DNA, the CDR3 is TGTGCCAGTAGCCTACTAGCGGGGGGGCGTGCAGATACGCAGTATTTT. V is TRBV19 and J is TRBJ2-3; 13 nucleotides line up with TRBD2. The junction had 7 bases not matched to a gene; V was cut back by 6 bases and J by 4 bases. CDR1 and CDR2 (germline): LNHDA, SQIVND (reference sequence). CDR3 length: 16 amino acids.

The rearrangement links TRBV9 to TRBJ1-2, with a weak D call TRBD1 (6 bases). CDR3 size: 15 residues. Germline V gives CDR1 SGDLS, CDR2 YYNGEE. Trimming removed 4 bases at V and 7 bases at J, with 20 bases between. For the CDR3, the DNA is TGTGCCAGCAGCCCTCGGGGGGGCGTGTATAGTGGCTACACCTTC. Its translation: CASSPRGGVYSGYTF.

This chain joins TRBV19 and TRBJ2-7, with D perhaps matching TRBD1 (6 bases). The CDR3 covers 17 residues. Trimming stripped 6 bases from V and 2 bases from J, with 23 bases between. CDR1 is LNHDA and CDR2 is SQIVND in the germline V gene (reference sequence). The CDR3 region is CASSRYTGTLNAYEQYF. The CDR3 DNA reads as TGTGCCAGTAGCCGATATACCGGGACACTGAACGCCTACGAGCAGTACTTC.

This chain links TRBV5-8 with TRBJ1-1; TRBD1 might be the D (6 bases). The CDR3 is 16 amino acids. The V end lost 0 bases, the J end lost 2 bases, and 14 bases lay between the germline ends. The germline V gene encodes CDR1 SGHTS and CDR2 YDEGEE. In DNA form, the CDR3 reads TGTGCCAGCAGCTTGGCCTTAAGGGGGGGTAACACTGAAGCTTTCTTT. Amino acid sequence: CASSLALRGGNTEAFF. The whole variable domain, remainder taken from reference TRBV5-8 and TRBJ1-1, is EAGVTQSPTHLIKTRGQQATLRCSPISGHTSVYWYQQALGLGLQFLLWYDEGEERNRGNFPPRFSGRQFPNYSSELNVNALELEDSALYLCASSLALRGGNTEAFFGQGTRLTVV.

The V and J genes are TRBV18 and TRBJ2-7, with 9 positions matching TRBD2. Germline assignment: CDR1 KGHSH and CDR2 LQKENI. The J segment lost 2 bases and the V segment lost 0 bases, leaving 8 bases of the junction unmatched. The CDR3 runs 17 residues. The CDR3 spells CASSPPSSGGSTYEQYF. The CDR3 nucleotides are TGTGCCAGCTCACCACCGAGCAGCGGGGGGTCGACCTACGAGCAGTACTTC. Based on the CDR3 plus reference TRBV18 and TRBJ2-7, the full variable domain is NAGVMQNPRHLVRRRGQEARLRCSPMKGHSHVYWYRQLPEEGLKFMVYLQKENIIDESGMPKERFSAEFPKEGPSILRIQQVVRGDSAAYFCASSPPSSGGSTYEQYFGPGTRLTVT.

The V call is TRBV19, the J call TRBJ1-3; D gene ambiguous. Germline V gives CDR1 LNHDA, CDR2 SQIVND (reference sequence). This CDR3 is built from 16 residues. Trimming left V 0 bases short and J 4 bases short, with 13 bases between. The chain's CDR3 is CASSIEGSTFGNTIYF. CDR3 coding DNA: TGTGCCAGTAGTATAGAGGGCAGTACCTTCGGAAACACCATATATTTT.

This clone showed up just a few times. The chain uses TRBV4-2 and TRBJ2-7; TRBD2 agrees at 9 bases. CDR3 length equals 16 residues. Germline CDR1 is LGHNA and CDR2 is YNFKEQ. Trimming cost V 0 bases and J 6 bases; bases outside gene matches: 9. The CDR3 sequence is CASSQDMASGAGEQYF. Written as DNA, the CDR3 is TGTGCCAGCAGCCAAGATATGGCTAGCGGGGCTGGCGAGCAGTACTTC.

The V and J genes are TRBV5-5 and TRBJ2-5; perhaps TRBD1 as D (8 bases). The CDR3 extends over 16 amino acids. Trimming took 2 bases from V and 4 from J, leaving 18 bases between them. Germline loops: CDR1 SGHKS, CDR2 YYEKEE (reference sequence). The CDR3: CASSFYLTGEGETQYF. The CDR3 nucleotides read TGTGCCAGCAGCTTCTACTTGACAGGGGAGGGAGAGACCCAGTACTTC.

The CDR3 DNA reads TGCGCCAGCAGCCAACAGGGTATGGACTACGAGCAGTACTTC. Translation: CASSQQGMDYEQYF. The V call is TRBV4-3, the J call TRBJ2-7; D may be TRBD1 (5 bases). V lost 2 bases and J 3 bases, leaving 11 bases between the germline ends. This CDR3 has 14 amino acids. CDR1 and CDR2 from the germline V gene are LGHNA and YSLEER.

The CDR3 bases are TGTGCCAGCAGTTATGGGACAGGGGTTTCCTACGAGCAGTACTTC. Protein: CASSYGTGVSYEQYF. The gene calls are TRBV28 and TRBJ2-7; 10 bases agree with TRBD1. With 4 bases clipped from V and 1 base from J, the junction kept 4 bases outside the gene matches. This CDR3 spans 15 amino acids. CDR1 is MDHEN and CDR2 is SYDVKM in the germline V gene.

The chain recombines TRBV2 with TRBJ1-1; tentatively, D is TRBD1 (6 bases). The CDR3 contains 14 residues. Germline CDR1 SNHLY, CDR2 FYNNEI. V lost 8 bases and J lost 9, with 22 bases in between. The CDR3 nucleotides read TGTGCCAGCTCAGGGGAAACCCGAACAGGACAAGCTTTCTTT. It encodes CASSGETRTGQAFF.

The chain combines TRBV6-1 with TRBJ2-3; TRBD2 aligns across 8 bases. Germline CDR1 and CDR2: MNHNS and SASEGT. V trimming: 4 bases; J trimming: 1 base; junction bases outside the gene matches: 13. The CDR3 contains 18 residues. CDR3 sequence: CASSGRLAGAVGTDTQYF. CDR3 DNA: TGTGCCAGCAGTGGAAGGCTAGCGGGTGCCGTTGGCACAGATACGCAGTATTTT.

The V gene is TRBV4-1, the J gene TRBJ2-3; possibly TRBD2 for D (7 bases). V lost 4 bases and J lost 4, with 18 bases in between. The CDR3 length is 16 residues. CDR1 MGHRA and CDR2 YSYEKL come from the germline V gene. CDR3 sequence reads: CASSPSEGGGSDTQYF. In nucleotides, the CDR3 is TGCGCCAGCAGCCCCTCCGAGGGAGGGGGTTCAGATACGCAGTATTTT.

J is TRBJ1-2 and V is TRBV2; the match to TRBD1 covers 7 bases. V trimming: 4 bases; J trimming: 4 bases; junction bases outside the gene matches: 15. The CDR3 runs 17 residues. Germline V gene data show CDR1 as SNHLY and CDR2 as FYNNEI. The CDR3 DNA follows: TGTGCCAGCAGTGGACCGGGGACAGAGACCCCTATCTATGGCTACACCTTC. Its translation: CASSGPGTETPIYGYTF.

The rearrangement links TRBV2 to TRBJ2-2; the D gene is possibly TRBD2 (7 bases). The CDR3 is made up of 16 amino acids. The ends were cut back, 3 bases at V and 4 bases at J, with 15 bases in the middle. The germline CDR1 and CDR2 sequences are SNHLY and FYNNEI. The CDR3 nucleotides are TGTGCCAGCAGTGAGGAAGGGGGAGGGGCCACCGGGGAGCTGTTTTTT. This gives the protein CASSEEGGGATGELFF.

The chain combines TRBV9 with TRBJ2-3, with TRBD2 matching over 10 bases. CDR3 length: 18 amino acids. Trimming cost V 3 bases and J 0 bases; bases outside gene matches: 10. Germline CDR1 and CDR2: SGDLS and YYNGEE. The CDR3, as DNA: TGTGCCAGCAGCGGTAAGACCCCGGGACTAGCGAGCACAGATACGCAGTATTTT. Translated: CASSGKTPGLASTDTQYF.

This chain links TRBV7-2 with TRBJ1-2; possibly TRBD1 for D (5 bases). Germline assignment: CDR1 SGHTA and CDR2 FQGNSA. The V and J ends lost 7 bases and 5 bases respectively, with 17 bases between them. The CDR3 is 14 amino acids. In DNA form, the CDR3 reads TGTGCCAGCACTTTATGGGCGGGGGGATATGGCTACACCTTC. This codes for CASTLWAGGYGYTF. Variable domain in full (rest from reference TRBV7-2 and TRBJ1-2): GAGVSQSPSNKVTEKGKDVELRCDPISGHTALYWYRQSLGQGLEFLIYFQGNSAPDKSGLPSDRFSAERTGGSVSTLTIQRTQQEDSAVYLCASTLWAGGYGYTFGSGTRLTVV.

The V and J genes are TRBV29-1 and TRBJ1-2; 12 bases line up with TRBD1. Trimming at V came to 1 base and at J to 8 bases, leaving 11 bases not matched to a gene. This CDR3 has 16 residues. Looked up from germline, CDR1 is SQVTM and CDR2 is ANQGSEA. Written as DNA, the CDR3 is TGCAGCGTTGAAGGCGGGACAGGGGGCGGCGTTTGGGGCTACACCTTC. It translates to CSVEGGTGGGVWGYTF. Complete variable domain (other parts from reference TRBV29-1 and TRBJ1-2): SAVISQKPSRDICQRGTSLTIQCQVDSQVTMMFWYRQQPGQSLTLIATANQGSEATYESGFVIDKFPISRPNLTFSTLTVSNMSPEDSSIYLCSVEGGTGGGVWGYTFGSGTRLTVV.

The rearrangement joins TRBV11-2 to TRBJ2-3, with TRBD2 matching over 12 bases. Germline V CDR1 and CDR2: SGHAT, FQNNGV. V was clipped by 5 bases and J by 5 bases; unmatched bases: 11. The length of the CDR3 is 17 residues. The CDR3 loop is CASSPATWTSGEDTQYF. The CDR3 DNA reads as TGTGCCAGCAGCCCAGCAACTTGGACTAGCGGGGAAGATACGCAGTATTTT.